These 23 T cell receptor beta chains were all obtained from the same sample, sequenced in a study of blood T cells in healthy people across ages. With a J-beta primer mix and a sample-barcoded 5' primer, a second PCR ran about 7 to 11 cycles. TCRdb re-called the 5' RACE reads with MiXCR, one entry per CDR3 protein. Of about 560,000 distinct CDR3 sequences listed, 25% to 35% were seen once; the top ten hold 3.6%. The data also belong to a second study, concerning T cells of mothers and their children.

What was sequenced was blood. These receptors all come from a boy aged 2 to 9 in good health.

This clonotype was seen more than once but under ten times. The chain couples TRBV3-1 to TRBJ2-5; the match to TRBD2 covers 8 bases. Near its end, the DNA agrees better with TRBJ2-7, so the J call may be wrong. Germline CDR1 and CDR2: LGHDT and YNNKEL (reference sequence). The CDR3 is 16 residues long. The CDR3 sequence: CASSQDFSGKFNEQYF. Here the CDR3 DNA reads TGTGCCAGCAGCCAAGATTTTAGCGGGAAGTTCAACGAGCAGTACTTC.

The chain recombines TRBV5-6 with TRBJ2-3, with D unresolved. Germline-derived CDR1 and CDR2 are SGHDT and YYEEEE. V lost 1 base, J lost 5 bases, and 14 bases lay in between. This CDR3 has 15 amino acids. CDR3: CASSLYLGLGDTQYF. The CDR3 coding sequence is TGTGCCAGCAGCTTGTATCTGGGATTGGGAGATACGCAGTATTTT.

This clonotype showed up just a few times. The chain has TRBV7-9 and TRBJ2-7; tentatively, D is TRBD2 (6 bases). Germline CDR1 is SEHNR and CDR2 is FQNEAQ (reference sequence). The CDR3 length is 12 residues. Trimming pared 9 bases from V and 0 bases from J, leaving 9 bases between. The CDR3 sequence: CASGGNSYEQYF. The DNA for the CDR3 is TGTGCCAGTGGAGGGAACTCCTACGAGCAGTACTTC.

This sequence joins TRBV5-6 and TRBJ2-7, with a weak D call TRBD2 (6 bases). The CDR3 is made up of 17 amino acids. Germline V gene data show CDR1 as SGHDT and CDR2 as YYEEEE. Trimming shortened V by 2 bases and J by 1 base, and 19 bases separated the two germline ends. The CDR3 region has the DNA TGTGCCAGCAGCTTTAGATATGCGGGGATATCTTCCTACGAGCAGTACTTC. It specifies CASSFRYAGISSYEQYF.

In this sample, this clonotype turned up a few times. J is TRBJ2-5 and V is TRBV6-2 or TRBV6-3; 11 bases are a match to TRBD2. Gene TRBJ2-1 matches the end of the DNA better, so the J call may be wrong. Germline V lookup: CDR1 MNHEY, CDR2 SVGEGT. This CDR3 is 19 amino acids long. The CDR3: CASSYGLTPGTSGTNEQFF. In DNA, the CDR3 is TGTGCCAGCAGTTACGGCCTCACCCCCGGGACTAGCGGCACTAATGAGCAGTTCTTC.

This clonotype was found a few times. The chain is built from TRBV29-1 and TRBJ2-1; tentative D call: TRBD1 (6 bases). V was shortened by 2 bases and J by 4 bases, with 15 bases between the two germline ends. CDR1 and CDR2 from the germline V gene are SQVTM and ANQGSEA. The CDR3 contains 15 residues. CDR3 region: CSVESPQGWYNEQFF. The CDR3 nucleotides are TGCAGCGTTGAATCGCCGCAGGGGTGGTACAATGAGCAGTTCTTC.

A few counts support this clonotype. This chain uses TRBV20-1 with TRBJ1-1; D may be TRBD1 (5 bases). Germline V CDR1 and CDR2: DFQATT, SNEGSKA (reference sequence). The CDR3 totals 16 residues. V lost 1 base and J lost 8, with 23 bases in between. CDR3 residues: CSARGSGRDARTEAFF. The CDR3 DNA reads TGCAGTGCTAGAGGATCGGGGCGGGATGCGAGGACCGAAGCTTTCTTT.

This clonotype was counted ten times or more. The gene calls are TRBV7-2 and TRBJ2-5, with 12 bases fitting TRBD2. The CDR3 extends over 15 amino acids. Trimming at V came to 4 bases and at J to 2 bases, leaving 2 bases not matched to a gene. The V gene's germline CDR1 is SGHTA and CDR2 FQGNSA. The DNA for the CDR3 is TGTGCCAGCAGCTCCGGACTAGCGGGGCAAGAGACCCAGTACTTC. Amino acids: CASSSGLAGQETQYF.

This clonotype was recorded a few times. V gene TRBV12-5 combines with J gene TRBJ2-4, with TRBD2 as a possible D gene (5 bases). Germline V gene lookup returns CDR1 LGHNT and CDR2 FRNRAP. The length of the CDR3 is 12 residues. V lost 8 bases and J 9 bases, leaving 14 bases between the germline ends. CDR3 sequence (DNA): TGTGCTAGTCACACCCCTCGGGGCATTCAGTACTTC. This translates into CASHTPRGIQYF.

This clonotype was picked up a small number of times. CDR3 sequence reads: CASSSFQDTDTQYF. CDR3 DNA: TGTGCCAGCAGCAGCTTCCAGGACACAGATACGCAGTATTTT. V is TRBV7-9 and J is TRBJ2-3; D is uncertain. Trimming stripped 5 bases from V and 2 bases from J, with 11 bases between. This CDR3 contains 14 residues. Germline assignment: CDR1 SEHNR and CDR2 FQNEAQ (reference sequence).

In its sample, this clonotype was seen a few times. J is TRBJ2-1 and V is TRBV20-1; D might be TRBD1 (5 bases). This CDR3 has 13 amino acids. Germline lookup yields CDR1 DFQATT and CDR2 SNEGSKA (reference sequence). V shed 4 bases and J shed 9 bases, with 16 bases lying between them. This CDR3 is CSATATEEGEQFF. CDR3 in DNA: TGCAGTGCTACCGCGACAGAGGAAGGTGAGCAGTTCTTC.

This clonotype appeared a few times. The genes are TRBV7-3 and TRBJ2-7, with D perhaps TRBD1 (6 bases). The germline CDR1 and CDR2 sequences are SGHTA and FQGTGA. The V end lost 5 bases, the J end lost 3 bases, and 17 bases lay between the germline ends. The CDR3 is 15 amino acids. The CDR3 here is CASSPQGSQFYEQYF. The CDR3, as DNA: TGTGCCAGCAGCCCACAGGGTAGCCAATTCTACGAGCAGTACTTC.

The rearrangement joins TRBV3-1 to TRBJ2-1, with TRBD2 as a possible D gene (6 bases). This CDR3 has 16 residues. Trimming removed 4 bases at V and 1 base at J, with 14 bases between. Germline CDR1 LGHDT, CDR2 YNNKEL (reference sequence). Here the CDR3 reads CASSPRKGLSYNEQFF. CDR3 nucleotides: TGTGCCAGCAGCCCCAGGAAGGGACTTTCCTACAATGAGCAGTTCTTC.

The sample holds a few counts of this clonotype. The chain carries TRBV30 and TRBJ1-3; possible D gene TRBD1, 5 bases. This CDR3 is 17 amino acids long. Germline-derived CDR1 and CDR2 are GTSNPN and SVGIG (reference sequence). Trimming took 1 base from V and 0 from J, leaving 16 bases between them. CDR3 nucleotide sequence: TGTGCCTGGAGTGCCGGGACGGCAAGGAGCTCTGGAAACACCATATATTTT. Its translation: CAWSAGTARSSGNTIYF.

This clonotype was seen a few times. This chain joins TRBV11-2 and TRBJ2-7, with 11 bases identical to TRBD1. Germline CDR1 SGHAT, CDR2 FQNNGV. The CDR3 is 15 residues long. Losses at the gene ends were 5 bases for V and 3 bases for J; bases not matched to a gene: 6. The CDR3 sequence is CASSRGQGVNYEQYF. In nucleotides, the CDR3 is TGTGCCAGCAGCCGGGGACAGGGGGTAAACTACGAGCAGTACTTC.

The chain couples TRBV20-1 to TRBJ2-3; the D gene could be TRBD1 or TRBD2 (6 bases each). Trimming pared 0 bases from V and 3 bases from J, leaving 13 bases between. The CDR3 extends over 15 amino acids. Germline CDR1 reads DFQATT; CDR2 reads SNEGSKA (reference sequence). Here the CDR3 reads CSARDGGGATDTQYF. In DNA form, the CDR3 reads TGCAGTGCTAGAGATGGAGGGGGTGCGACAGATACGCAGTATTTT.

The V gene is TRBV5-6, the J gene TRBJ1-6; D not certain. Germline CDR1 and CDR2: SGHDT and YYEEEE. There are 14 residues in the CDR3. Trimming pared 0 bases from V and 8 bases from J, leaving 9 bases between. In DNA, the CDR3 is TGTGCCAGCAGCTTGGCAGGAGGGCATTCACCCCTCCACTTT. Encoded protein: CASSLAGGHSPLHF.

The chain joins TRBV7-9 to TRBJ1-2; the D gene is possibly TRBD1 (5 bases). Trimming shortened V by 1 base and J by 8 bases, and 11 bases separated the two germline ends. The germline CDR1 and CDR2 sequences are SEHNR and FQNEAQ (reference sequence). This CDR3 is 13 amino acids long. Written as DNA, the CDR3 is TGTGCCAGCAGCTTAGACGGGGGAGACGGCTACACCTTC. It is translated as CASSLDGGDGYTF.

V gene TRBV12-3 or TRBV12-4 combines with J gene TRBJ2-1; D is tentatively TRBD1 or TRBD2 (5 bases each). V was shortened by 1 base and J by 8 bases, with 9 bases between the two germline ends. The CDR3 spans 13 residues. The CDR3 DNA is TGTGCCAGCAGTTTAGGAGGGACCCATGAGCAGTTCTTC. It translates to CASSLGGTHEQFF.

This clonotype appeared a few times. The J gene is TRBJ1-2, the V gene TRBV6-4; TRBD1 matches at 7 bases. The trim removed 0 bases at V and 0 bases at J, leaving 1 base unmatched. The CDR3 runs 15 residues. Germline V lookup: CDR1 MRHNA, CDR2 SNTAGT. The CDR3 bases are TGTGCCAGCAGTGACTCGGGGACAGCTAACTATGGCTACACCTTC. This translates into CASSDSGTANYGYTF.

The chain combines TRBV5-1 with TRBJ1-3; tentatively, D is TRBD1 (6 bases). The length of the CDR3 is 13 residues. Germline V lookup: CDR1 SGHRS, CDR2 YFSETQ. Trimming pared 4 bases from V and 8 bases from J, leaving 13 bases between. The CDR3 sequence is CASSPQGADTIYF. The CDR3, as DNA: TGCGCCAGCAGCCCACAGGGTGCAGACACCATATATTTT.

This clonotype occurred a few times. The gene calls are TRBV11-2 and TRBJ1-2; a weak D match, TRBD1 (6 bases). Deletions cut 0 bases from V and 7 bases from J, with 15 bases between. CDR3 length: 15 amino acids. The V gene's germline CDR1 is SGHAT and CDR2 FQNNGV. The CDR3 DNA reads as TGTGCCAGCAGCTTAGATCCAGTCACAGGGCTTGGCTACACCTTC. This gives the protein CASSLDPVTGLGYTF.

This rearrangement joins TRBV3-1 to TRBJ2-7, with 8 bases lining up with TRBD2. Trimming removed 4 bases from V and 4 bases from J; junction bases left unmatched: 9. This CDR3 spans 15 amino acids. Germline V gene lookup returns CDR1 LGHDT and CDR2 YNNKEL (reference sequence). The DNA for the CDR3 is TGTGCCAGCAGCCCCTTAGCGGGACGGATTTACGAGCAGTACTTC. Protein: CASSPLAGRIYEQYF.